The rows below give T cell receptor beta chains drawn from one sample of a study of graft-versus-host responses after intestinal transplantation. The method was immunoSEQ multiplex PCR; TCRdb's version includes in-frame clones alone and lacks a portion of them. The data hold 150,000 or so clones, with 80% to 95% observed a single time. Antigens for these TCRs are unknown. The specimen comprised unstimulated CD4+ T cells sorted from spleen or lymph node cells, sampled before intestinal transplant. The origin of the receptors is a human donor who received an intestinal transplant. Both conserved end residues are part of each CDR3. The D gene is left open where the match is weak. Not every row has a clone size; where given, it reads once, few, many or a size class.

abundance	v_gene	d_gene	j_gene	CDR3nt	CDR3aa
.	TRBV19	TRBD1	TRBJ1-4	TGTGCCAGTAGTACAGGGACAGAACCAGCAACTAATGAAAAACTGTTTTTT	CASSTGTEPATNEKLFF
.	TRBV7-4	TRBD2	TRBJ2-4	TGTGCCAGCAGCATTGGACTAGCGGGAGGGACGGTCCATTTAGCCAAAAACATTCAGTACTTC	CASSIGLAGGTVHLAKNIQYF
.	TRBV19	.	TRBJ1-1	TGTGCCAGTCAAAGGGGAGGAACGAACACTGAAGCTTTCTTT	CASQRGGTNTEAFF
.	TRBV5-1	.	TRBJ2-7	TGCGCCAGCAGCTTGGGGGACATCTACGAGCAGTACTTC	CASSLGDIYEQYF
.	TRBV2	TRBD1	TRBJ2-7	TGTGCCAGCAGTGTGGGACAGCCCTACGAGCAGTACTTC	CASSVGQPYEQYF
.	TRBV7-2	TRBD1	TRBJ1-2	TGTGCCAGCAGCTTAAGGATCCAGGGGGCAGATGGCTACACCTTC	CASSLRIQGADGYTF
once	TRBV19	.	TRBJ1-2	TGTGCCAGTAGTATCGGGGGTAAGAACTATGGCTACACCTTC	CASSIGGKNYGYTF
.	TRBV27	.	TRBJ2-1	TGTGCCAGCAGTCGGGTACGAATAACCTACAATGAGCAGTTCTTC	CASSRVRITYNEQFF
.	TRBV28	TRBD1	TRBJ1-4	TGTGCCAGCAGTTTATTGCCGAAGAGGGGGCAGAGGTCGGCAACTAGTGAAAAACTGTTTTTT	CASSLLPKRGQRSATSEKLFF
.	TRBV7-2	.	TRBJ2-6	TGTGCCAGCAGCCCCCGAGTCTCTGGGGCCAACGTCCTGACTTTC	CASSPRVSGANVLTF
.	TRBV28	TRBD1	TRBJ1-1	TGTGCCAGCAGTTTACTACAGGGGGGGAACACTGAAGCTTTCTTT	CASSLLQGGNTEAFF
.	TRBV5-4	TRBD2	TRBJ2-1	TGTGCCAGCAGCTTGGTTAGGGGGCGGACTAGCGGGAGTATGGGTGAGCAGTTCTTC	CASSLVRGRTSGSMGEQFF
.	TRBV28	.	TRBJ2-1	TGTGCCAGCAGTTCACGGGATGAGCAGTTCTTC	CASSSRDEQFF
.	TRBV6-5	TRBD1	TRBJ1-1	TGTGCCAGCAGTAGGGACAGGGGACGTGAGACTGAAGCTTTCTTT	CASSRDRGRETEAFF
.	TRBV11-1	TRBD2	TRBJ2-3	TGTGCCAGCAAGACTAGCGGGAGGGGTACGCAGTATTTT	CASKTSGRGTQYF
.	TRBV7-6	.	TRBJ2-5	TGTGCCAGCAGCTCCTATGTGGGGCAGGACGACCAGTACTTC	CASSSYVGQDDQYF
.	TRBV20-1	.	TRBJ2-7	TGCAGTGCGGGGAAGAACGAGCAGTACTTC	CSAGKNEQYF
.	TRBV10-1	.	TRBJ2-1	TGCGCCAGCAGTGAGTCGACAGAGGGATTCGGTGAGCAGTTCTTC	CASSESTEGFGEQFF
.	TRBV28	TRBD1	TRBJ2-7	TGTGCCAGCAGTTTATTACAGGGGGCTCGGTACGAGCAGTACTTC	CASSLLQGARYEQYF
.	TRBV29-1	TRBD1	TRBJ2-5	TGCAGCGTTGGACAGGGGTCTCAAGAGACCCAGTACTTC	CSVGQGSQETQYF
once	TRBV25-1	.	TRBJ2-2	TGTGCCAGCAGTGAGCCGAGCGGTTTTGTGAGCACCGGGGAGCTGTTTTTT	CASSEPSGFVSTGELFF
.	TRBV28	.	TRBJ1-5	TGTGCCAGCAGTCCCCTCGGTCAGCCCCAGCATTTT	CASSPLGQPQHF
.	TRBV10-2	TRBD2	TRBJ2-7	TGCGCCAGCAGCGAGACTAGCGGGATGTTCGCCTACGAGCAGTACTTC	CASSETSGMFAYEQYF
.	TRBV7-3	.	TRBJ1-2	TGTGCCAGCAGCTTAGTGGGGGGCCCTGATCACTATGGCTACACCTTC	CASSLVGGPDHYGYTF
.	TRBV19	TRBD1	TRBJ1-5	TGTGCCAGTAGTATAGTAAGCGGGACAGGGAATCAGCCCCAGCATTTT	CASSIVSGTGNQPQHF
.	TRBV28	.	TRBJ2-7	TGTGCCAGCAGTTTGTCTGCAGTCTCCTACGAGCAGTACTTC	CASSLSAVSYEQYF
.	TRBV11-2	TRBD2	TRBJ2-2	TGTGCCAGCAGCTCCGAACGGGGACTAGCGGGAGTAAACGGGGAGCTGTTTTTT	CASSSERGLAGVNGELFF
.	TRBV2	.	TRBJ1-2	TGTGCCAGCAGTGGGGGGCACCCAGATGGCTACACCTTC	CASSGGHPDGYTF
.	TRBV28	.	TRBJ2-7	TGTGCCAGCAATGGGACACCTACCTACGAGCAGTACTTC	CASNGTPTYEQYF
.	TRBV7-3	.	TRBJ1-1	TGTGCCAGCAGCCCAGGGTCGGGGAGCACTGAAGCTTTCTTT	CASSPGSGSTEAFF
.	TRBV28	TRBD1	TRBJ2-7	TGTGCCAGCAGTTTAGAAGGGGGCCTCCTCTACGAGCAGTACTTC	CASSLEGGLLYEQYF
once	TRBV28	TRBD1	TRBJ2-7	TGTGCCAGCGGAGAGAACAGGGGACCGAGCTCCTACGAGCAGTACTTC	CASGENRGPSSYEQYF
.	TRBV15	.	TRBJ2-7	TGTGCCACCAGCAGAGATCGGAGCTCCTACGAGCAGTACTTC	CATSRDRSSYEQYF
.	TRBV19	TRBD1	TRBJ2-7	TGTGCCTCCCGGGACAGGGCCTCCTACGAGCAGTACTTC	CASRDRASYEQYF
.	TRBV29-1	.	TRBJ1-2	TGCAGCGTTGCAAGACGCATAGCTAACTATGGCTACACCTTC	CSVARRIANYGYTF
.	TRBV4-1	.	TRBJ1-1	TGCGCCAGCAGCCAAGCCGGGCCACTTAACACTGAAGCTTTCTTT	CASSQAGPLNTEAFF
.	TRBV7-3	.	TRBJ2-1	TGTGCCAGCAGCAATGGACGATCCAATGAGCAGTTCTTC	CASSNGRSNEQFF
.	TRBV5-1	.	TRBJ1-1	TGCGCCAGCAGCTTCGAAGGGGGGGCTCCCACTGAAGCTTTCTTT	CASSFEGGAPTEAFF
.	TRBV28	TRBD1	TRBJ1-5	TGTGCCAGCAGCCCGACAGGGGGCGTGGGGCAGCCCCAGCATTTT	CASSPTGGVGQPQHF
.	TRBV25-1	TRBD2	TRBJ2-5	TGTGCCAGCAGTGACGTCGGACTAGCGGGAGGGCCGGGGGAGACCCAGTACTTC	CASSDVGLAGGPGETQYF
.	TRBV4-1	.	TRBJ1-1	TGCGCCAGCAGCCCCATCAAGAACACTGAAGCTTTCTTT	CASSPIKNTEAFF
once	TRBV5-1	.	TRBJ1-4	TGCGCCAGCAGCCCCATGGGGGCGGATGAAAAACTGTTTTTT	CASSPMGADEKLFF
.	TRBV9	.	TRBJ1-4	TGTGCCAGCAGCGTAGAACCCCTAGGGGGAGGGGATGAAAAACTGTTTTTT	CASSVEPLGGGDEKLFF
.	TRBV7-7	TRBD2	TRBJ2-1	TGTGCTAGCAGCTTACAAACGGGACTAGACAATGAGCAGTTCTTC	CASSLQTGLDNEQFF
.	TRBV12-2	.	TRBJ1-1	TGTGCAAGTCGCTTAGGGACCCCACTGACTGAAGCTTTCTTT	CASRLGTPLTEAFF
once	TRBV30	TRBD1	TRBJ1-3	TGTGCCTGGAGTGTACAGGGGGTAAACACCATATATTTT	CAWSVQGVNTIYF
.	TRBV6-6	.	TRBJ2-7	TGTGCCAGCAGTTACCCCCCGGATTCCTACGAGCAGTACTTC	CASSYPPDSYEQYF
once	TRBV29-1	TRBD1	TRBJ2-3	TGCAGCGTCGGACAGGGGGCCACAGATACGCAGTATTTT	CSVGQGATDTQYF
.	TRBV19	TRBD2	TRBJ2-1	TGTGCCAGTAGCGGGAGGTTCAACTGGGGTGAGCAGTTCTTC	CASSGRFNWGEQFF
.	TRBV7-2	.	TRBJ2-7	TGTGCCAGCAGCTTGGGGGATAGTAACGAGCAGTACTTC	CASSLGDSNEQYF